A single sample is the source of the 8 T cell receptor beta chains below, sequenced in a study of blood T cell repertoires in COVID-19. Only in-frame clones appear in the TCRdb table, and some are missing; sequencing was by immunoSEQ multiplex PCR. Among 130,000 to 150,000 clones listed, around 84% were seen once. The specimen sequenced was peripheral blood. Source of these receptors: a human donor with acute or convalescent COVID-19. The donor label of this sample is uncertain.

This clone showed up just a few times. CDR3 bases: TGTGCCAGCAGTTTAGGGCCCAACTATGGCTACACCTTC. Encoded protein: CASSLGPNYGYTF. The J gene is TRBJ1-2, the V gene TRBV12-3 or TRBV12-4; no definite D call. Trimming cost V 1 base and J 2 bases, with 5 bases left between them. The CDR3 is 13 amino acids.

This chain joins TRBV11-3 and TRBJ2-7; 9 bases are shared with TRBD1. CDR3 length equals 13 residues. The V and J ends lost 5 bases and 5 bases, in that order; junction bases with no gene match: 4. Germline CDR1 reads SGHNT; CDR2 reads YENEEA. The CDR3 DNA is TGTGCCAGCAGCATGGGACAGGGACACGAGCAGTACTTC. It is translated as CASSMGQGHEQYF.

The rearrangement uses TRBV5-1 and TRBJ2-1, with TRBD2 matching 7 bases. CDR3 length: 15 residues. V lost 0 bases and J lost 5; bases outside the gene matches: 5. Germline V gene sequence: CDR1 SGHRS, CDR2 YFSETQ. In DNA, the CDR3 is TGCGCCAGCAGCTTGGCGGCGGGAGCTAACAATGAGCAGTTCTTC. Translated, it gives CASSLAAGANNEQFF. Complete variable domain (other parts from reference TRBV5-1 and TRBJ2-1): KAGVTQTPRYLIKTRGQQVTLSCSPISGHRSVSWYQQTPGQGLQFLFEYFSETQRNKGNFPGRFSGRQFSNSRSEMNVSTLELGDSALYLCASSLAAGANNEQFFGPGTRLTVL.

The chain is built from TRBV10-3 and TRBJ1-2, with a weak D call TRBD1 (6 bases). V was clipped by 8 bases and J by 8 bases, with 12 bases between them. This CDR3 spans 11 amino acids. Germline V gives CDR1 ENHRY, CDR2 SYGVKD. The CDR3 loop reads CAIGTGWGYTF. The CDR3 DNA sequence: TGTGCCATCGGCACAGGGTGGGGCTACACCTTC.

CDR3 loop: CASSETGVKLTGELFF. The CDR3 nucleotides are TGTGCCAGCAGTGAGACAGGGGTGAAATTGACCGGGGAGCTGTTTTTT. The chain uses TRBV6-1 and TRBJ2-2, with 8 bases matching TRBD1. Unmatched junction bases numbered 8, after V lost 3 bases and J lost 5 bases. The CDR3 length is 16 residues. Germline-derived CDR1 and CDR2 are MNHNS and SASEGT.

The CDR3 DNA reads as TGTGCCAGCATAACGGGGGGGGGATACCAGCCCCAGCATTTT. Amino acids: CASITGGGYQPQHF. The V gene is TRBV27, the J gene TRBJ1-5, with D tentatively TRBD1 (5 bases). This CDR3 has 14 residues. The V gene's germline CDR1 is MNHEY and CDR2 SMNVEV (reference sequence). Deletions cut 7 bases from V and 7 bases from J, with 17 bases between.

In its sample, this clone was seen a few times. The chain carries TRBV18 and TRBJ1-2, with D unclear. This CDR3 has 13 amino acids. Deletions cut 1 base from V and 6 bases from J, with 9 bases between. Germline CDR1 and CDR2: KGHSH and LQKENI. CDR3 in amino acids: CASSPRARDGYTF. CDR3 in DNA: TGTGCCAGCTCACCACGTGCTCGGGATGGCTACACCTTC.

This chain links TRBV6-5 with TRBJ1-5, with D tentatively TRBD1 (6 bases). The germline gives CDR1 MNHEY, CDR2 SVGAGI. V was cut by 5 bases and J by 6 bases, with 14 bases left in between. This CDR3 has 14 amino acids. The CDR3 sequence is CASSPHRVLQPQHF. The CDR3, as DNA: TGTGCCAGCAGTCCTCACAGGGTTCTTCAGCCCCAGCATTTT.